This TCR beta chain is from a study of blood T cell repertoires in COVID-19 (dated by TCRdb to the early 2020s). Background on the whole study: Collaborator samples came from the United States, Italy and Spain and covered acute and convalescent phases of COVID-19. The repertoires were made available in a free public database intended to serve as a resource for research on the immune response to SARS-CoV-2. Subjects who had been exposed to COVID-19, were actively infected with it, or had recovered from it provided the deeply sampled blood TCRbeta repertoires that made up the dataset. The prospective study material was composed of cDNA or gDNA derived from T cells, B-cell-depleted T cells, or PBMCs. Samples were obtained from the ongoing ImmuneRACE study (first 160 participants) and from approximately 1,200 subjects provided by 6 global collaborators. Where HLA class I and class II types were available, the types were taken from metadata supplied by the sample provider, not from assay-based typing. Nearly every sample came with metadata listing a de-identified subject ID, COVID-19 status, age in years and sex.

About this clone itself: The antigen it recognizes is unknown. Base qualities were left out, and no much larger clone turns up one base away.

The immunoSEQ Assay, a bias-controlled multiplex PCR, was used to amplify TCRbeta CDR3 regions from genomic DNA. From the authors' description of their analysis: Nucleated cell counts per sample were estimated from amplification of reference gene primers within the assay. Sequence reads were collapsed and filtered to measure the absolute abundance of every unique TCRbeta CDR3 rearrangement. Productive Simpson clonality was computed per sample as the square root of Simpson's diversity index over productive rearrangements. This immuneACCESS table, as held by TCRdb, lists in-frame sequences with V and J called but not all clones. Of the missing ones, under half trace to an unresolved V gene in checked studies; the others have no known cause. That table supplies the V and J calls and clone size; D and trimming were determined from the DNA. Recorded for this sample are some 350,000 clones; approximately 90% of them occurred a single time. The ten largest clonotypes hold around 3.5% of the sample.

The CDR3 goes from the cysteine to the phenylalanine over 17 residues. CDR3 DNA only is kept here, 51 bases in frame from base 1. Ends trimmed: V by 2 bases, J by 3 bases; bases unmatched to a gene: 3. Sequences LGHNA (CDR1) and YSLEER (CDR2) are obtained from the germline V gene. A second Seattle source provided samples from volunteer blood donors who had recovered from COVID-19. Collaborating institutions collected whole blood in K2EDTA tubes following their own protocols. For TCRbeta analysis, collaborators shipped samples as frozen whole blood, isolated PBMCs, or DNA extracted from either of those sample types. Study-wide findings and limitations: How much clinical and demographic metadata was included differed by source and by participant, and the metadata was provided uncurated.

This chain is built from TRBV4-3 and TRBJ2-1; TRBD2 lines up with 14 middle nucleotides. The specimen was peripheral blood. This receptor was taken from a woman under 30 who had recovered from COVID-19. The CDR3 in this case is CASSQKGLAGVYNEQFF. The nucleotide sequence reads as follows: TGCGCCAGCAGCCAAAAGGGACTAGCGGGAGTCTACAATGAGCAGTTCTTC.